This TCR beta chain emerged from a study of cytomegalovirus exposure and HLA in healthy donors. Findings of the study overall: An apparent linkage of common viral pathogens to several of the most significant clusters emerged in a later analysis.

The germline gives CDR1 MGHRA, CDR2 YSYEKL. V gave up 5 bases and J gave up 5 bases; unmatched junction bases: 10. This CDR3 has 18 residues. Donors were nominally healthy when sampled, though unrecorded immune exposures were likely. PCR amplification relied on 60 Vbeta primers (plus 13 Jbeta primers). The table came from immunoSEQ multiplex PCR; TCRdb's copy has only in-frame clones and leaves some out. This table holds around 50,000 clones. Comments on this clone: Its antigen is not known.

Sequencing was performed on PBMCs. This clonotype originated in a woman between 50 and 59 years old in good health and CMV-seropositive. The rearrangement uses TRBV4-1 and TRBJ2-4, with 15 nucleotides matching TRBD2. The CDR3 nucleotides are TGCGCCAGCAGCTTAAGGACTAGCGGGGGGGCCGGGGAAAACATTCAGTACTTC. The encoded protein is CASSLRTSGGAGENIQYF.